The 32 T cell receptor beta chains below were found in one sample sequenced in a study of blood T cell repertoires in COVID-19. Clones were sequenced by immunoSEQ multiplex PCR, and TCRdb holds only the in-frame ones, with some missing. In the table there are under 200,000 clones, about three quarters of which are singletons. Sequencing used peripheral blood. The receptors stem from a man aged 65 to 79 with acute or convalescent COVID-19.

The CDR3 region is CASSIGLTDTQYF. The CDR3 nucleotides read TGTGCCAGTAGTATAGGTCTCACAGATACGCAGTATTTT. This chain joins TRBV19 and TRBJ2-3; no definite D call. There are 13 residues in the CDR3. V was clipped by 1 base and J by 2 bases, with 4 bases between them. Per germline, CDR1 LNHDA and CDR2 SQIVND (reference sequence).

J is TRBJ2-5 and V is TRBV11-3; 13 nucleotides line up with TRBD2. The CDR3 has 16 residues. V was clipped by 4 bases and J by 5 bases; unmatched bases: 7. The germline gives CDR1 SGHNT, CDR2 YENEEA. Here the CDR3 DNA reads TGTGCCAGCAGCTACGGACTAGCGGGGGTTGAGGAGACCCAGTACTTC. Translated: CASSYGLAGVEETQYF.

This clone was seen only once. The CDR3: CASRSGLGPYGYTF. The CDR3 DNA reads TGTGCCAGCAGGTCGGGCCTGGGGCCCTATGGCTACACCTTC. This rearrangement joins TRBV27 to TRBJ1-2; D may be TRBD1 (5 bases). V was cut by 6 bases and J by 4 bases, with 15 bases left in between. Per germline, CDR1 MNHEY and CDR2 SMNVEV (reference sequence). This CDR3 comprises 14 residues.

This sequence joins TRBV27 and TRBJ1-1, with unresolved D. Trimming stripped 3 bases from V and 0 bases from J, with 8 bases between. Germline CDR1 and CDR2: MNHEY and SMNVEV (reference sequence). CDR3 length equals 14 residues. The CDR3 DNA follows: TGTGCCAGCAGTTTTCGGCGGATGAACACTGAAGCTTTCTTT. Residues: CASSFRRMNTEAFF.

The chain couples TRBV5-4 to TRBJ2-2; possibly TRBD1 for D (6 bases). With 4 bases removed from V and 0 bases from J, the gap between germline ends came to 13 bases. This CDR3 contains 16 residues. Germline-derived CDR1 and CDR2 are SGHNT and YYREEE (reference sequence). CDR3 protein: CASSPPDSSNTGELFF. The CDR3 DNA is TGTGCCAGCAGCCCCCCGGACAGCTCGAACACCGGGGAGCTGTTTTTT.

V and J are TRBV5-1 and TRBJ2-5, with TRBD1 matching over 10 bases. The V gene's germline CDR1 is SGHRS and CDR2 YFSETQ. The trim removed 1 base at V and 5 bases at J, leaving 5 bases unmatched. This CDR3 spans 15 amino acids. CDR3 DNA: TGCGCCAGCAGCTTGTCGACAGGGGGCAGGGAGACCCAGTACTTC. Its translation is CASSLSTGGRETQYF. Full variable domain (missing parts from reference TRBV5-1 and TRBJ2-5): KAGVTQTPRYLIKTRGQQVTLSCSPISGHRSVSWYQQTPGQGLQFLFEYFSETQRNKGNFPGRFSGRQFSNSRSEMNVSTLELGDSALYLCASSLSTGGRETQYFGPGTRLLVL.

This chain connects TRBV2 to TRBJ1-3, with 7 bases that match TRBD1. This CDR3 region has 14 residues. V lost 6 bases, J lost 3 bases, and 5 bases stayed unmatched. From germline, CDR1 is SNHLY and CDR2 FYNNEI. The CDR3 loop is CASSDGTVGNTIYF. Here the CDR3 DNA reads TGTGCCAGCAGCGACGGGACAGTTGGAAACACCATATATTTT.

This chain uses TRBV19 with TRBJ1-6; possibly TRBD1 for D (6 bases). The CDR3 extends over 15 amino acids. The germline V gene encodes CDR1 LNHDA and CDR2 SQIVND (reference sequence). V lost 6 bases to trimming and J lost 10 bases, with 19 bases between them. DNA for the CDR3: TGTGCCAGTAGAACGAAAACAGGGTTGTCGTCACCCCTCCACTTT. Translating gives CASRTKTGLSSPLHF.

The rearrangement links TRBV9 to TRBJ2-5, with 9 bases that match TRBD2. This CDR3 has 15 residues. Germline CDR1 is SGDLS and CDR2 is YYNGEE. V trimming: 6 bases; J trimming: 2 bases; junction bases outside the gene matches: 8. This CDR3 is CASNSRTSAQETQYF. DNA for the CDR3: TGTGCCAGCAACTCCAGGACTAGCGCTCAAGAGACCCAGTACTTC. Complete variable domain (other parts from reference TRBV9 and TRBJ2-5): DSGVTQTPKHLITATGQRVTLRCSPRSGDLSVYWYQQSLDQGLQFLIQYYNGEERAKGNILERFSAQQFPDLHSELNLSSLELGDSALYFCASNSRTSAQETQYFGPGTRLLVL.

There are a few counts of this clone. The chain combines TRBV11-2 with TRBJ2-7; tentative D call: TRBD2 (5 bases). The CDR3 totals 17 residues. The germline V and J ends were trimmed by 1 base and 1 base, with 17 bases remaining between them. The germline gives CDR1 SGHAT, CDR2 FQNNGV. The CDR3 loop reads CASSLGVTAVASYEQYF. The DNA for the CDR3 is TGTGCCAGCAGCTTAGGAGTAACAGCGGTCGCGTCCTACGAGCAGTACTTC.

J is TRBJ2-5 and V is TRBV5-6; D might be TRBD2 (6 bases). The CDR3 covers 15 residues. Looked up from germline, CDR1 is SGHDT and CDR2 is YYEEEE. Deletions cut 0 bases from V and 5 bases from J, with 14 bases between. The CDR3 region is CASSLAGLSGETQYF. CDR3 in DNA: TGTGCCAGCAGCTTGGCGGGACTTTCGGGCGAGACCCAGTACTTC. Full variable domain (missing parts from reference TRBV5-6 and TRBJ2-5): DAGVTQSPTHLIKTRGQQVTLRCSPKSGHDTVSWYQQALGQGPQFIFQYYEEEERQRGNFPDRFSGHQFPNYSSELNVNALLLGDSALYLCASSLAGLSGETQYFGPGTRLLVL.

This sequence joins TRBV7-3 and TRBJ2-3, with TRBD2 matching over 14 bases. V dropped 6 bases and J dropped 3; count of bases not matched to a gene: 8. The CDR3 length is 17 residues. CDR1 and CDR2 from the germline V gene are SGHTA and FQGTGA. Written as DNA, the CDR3 is TGTGCCAGCAGACGAGGGACTAGCGGGAGCCCTACAGATACGCAGTATTTT. The encoded protein is CASRRGTSGSPTDTQYF.

The V gene is TRBV2, the J gene TRBJ1-5, with 9 bases identical to TRBD1. The CDR3 runs 15 residues. CDR1 is SNHLY, CDR2 FYNNEI, per germline. J lost 1 base, V lost 6 bases, and 4 bases had no gene match. CDR3 region: CASRAGTGSNQPQHF. In DNA form, the CDR3 reads TGTGCCAGCAGAGCCGGGACAGGGAGCAATCAGCCCCAGCATTTT.

The rearrangement uses TRBV5-1 and TRBJ2-1; 9 positions agree with TRBD2. Germline V gives CDR1 SGHRS, CDR2 YFSETQ. The CDR3 is 15 amino acids. J lost 2 bases, V lost 5 bases, and 5 bases had no gene match. The DNA of the CDR3 is TGCGCCAGCAGTTCGGCGGGGGGGACCTACAATGAGCAGTTCTTC. The encoded protein is CASSSAGGTYNEQFF. Variable domain in full (rest from reference TRBV5-1 and TRBJ2-1): KAGVTQTPRYLIKTRGQQVTLSCSPISGHRSVSWYQQTPGQGLQFLFEYFSETQRNKGNFPGRFSGRQFSNSRSEMNVSTLELGDSALYLCASSSAGGTYNEQFFGPGTRLTVL.

The chain couples TRBV18 to TRBJ2-7; D is uncertain. The CDR3 is 14 residues long. CDR1 and CDR2 (germline): KGHSH, LQKENI. V was cut by 2 bases and J by 2 bases, with 10 bases left in between. CDR3 coding DNA: TGTGCCAGCTCACCAGAGGTAGCAGCCTACGAGCAGTACTTC. Encoded protein: CASSPEVAAYEQYF.

This clone was seen a handful of times. The chain couples TRBV11-3 to TRBJ2-1; 11 bases fit TRBD2. This CDR3 is 16 amino acids long. CDR1 and CDR2 (germline): SGHNT, YENEEA. V dropped 1 base and J dropped 8; count of bases not matched to a gene: 7. CDR3 amino acids: CASSLGIAGGRDEQFF. The CDR3, as DNA: TGTGCCAGCAGCTTAGGTATAGCGGGGGGGCGCGATGAGCAGTTCTTC.

The chain couples TRBV29-1 to TRBJ1-5; a weak D match, TRBD1 (5 bases). CDR3 length: 14 amino acids. Germline loops: CDR1 SQVTM, CDR2 ANQGSEA. Between the trimmed V and J ends, which lost 5 bases and 2 bases, there was a span of 13 bases. The CDR3 DNA sequence: TGCAGCGTTAGCATAGGGGCTGGCAATCAGCCCCAGCATTTT. This codes for CSVSIGAGNQPQHF.

This clone has just a few counts. The CDR3 DNA is TGTGCCAGCTCACCACCCGGGACAGGGAATCAGCCCCAGCATTTT. This gives the protein CASSPPGTGNQPQHF. This sequence joins TRBV18 and TRBJ1-5; 9 bases are shared with TRBD1. V gave up 0 bases and J gave up 4 bases; unmatched junction bases: 1. Germline V gene lookup returns CDR1 KGHSH and CDR2 LQKENI. This CDR3 spans 15 amino acids.

This clone was counted once. This chain links TRBV21-1 with TRBJ1-5; the table's TRBD1 call for D was not verified on the DNA. TRBV21-1 corresponds to a pseudogene. The CDR3 consists of 17 residues. As DNA, the CDR3 is TGTGCCAGCAGGCGTCGGGACAAGAAAAATAGCAATCAGCCCCAGCATTTT. It encodes CASRRRDKKNSNQPQHF.

V usage is TRBV5-1 and J usage is TRBJ1-2; 10 positions match TRBD1. The CDR3 consists of 14 residues. Trimming cost V 4 bases and J 4 bases; bases outside gene matches: 4. Germline V CDR1 and CDR2: SGHRS, YFSETQ. CDR3 sequence (DNA): TGCGCCAGCAGCCCGGGACAGGGGACCTATGGCTACACCTTC. Amino acids: CASSPGQGTYGYTF.

The V gene is TRBV6-1, the J gene TRBJ1-5, with D perhaps TRBD1 (6 bases). The CDR3 is 13 amino acids. V lost 2 bases and J 5 bases, leaving 7 bases between the germline ends. CDR1 and CDR2 from the germline V gene are MNHNS and SASEGT. CDR3 amino acids: CASSEQGHQPQHF. CDR3 DNA: TGTGCCAGCAGTGAACAGGGGCATCAGCCCCAGCATTTT.

This clone came up once. The J gene is TRBJ2-5, the V gene TRBV27; possible D gene TRBD2, 6 bases. The CDR3 has 12 amino acids. The germline V and J ends were trimmed by 6 bases and 3 bases, with 8 bases remaining between them. Germline V lookup: CDR1 MNHEY, CDR2 SMNVEV (reference sequence). The CDR3 DNA sequence: TGTGCCAGCAGAGGACTAAAAGAGACCCAGTACTTC. It encodes CASRGLKETQYF.

This clone was seen only once. V is TRBV2 and J is TRBJ2-2; TRBD1 matches 9 bases. Germline-derived CDR1 and CDR2 are SNHLY and FYNNEI. The CDR3 consists of 16 residues. Trimming cost V 8 bases and J 6 bases; bases outside gene matches: 13. The CDR3 loop reads CASWGWTGDSPGELFF. The CDR3 DNA reads TGTGCCAGCTGGGGATGGACAGGGGACTCCCCCGGGGAGCTGTTTTTT.

V is TRBV6-5 and J is TRBJ2-2; D gene uncertain. The germline V gene has CDR1 MNHEY and CDR2 SVGAGI. Deletions cut 11 bases from V and 0 bases from J, with 10 bases between. This CDR3 region has 13 residues. CDR3: CASSIANTGELFF. CDR3 in DNA: TGTGCCTCCTCGATAGCGAACACCGGGGAGCTGTTTTTT.

This clone was picked up a small number of times. An end of the junction differs from the germline gene, which may be a read error. The chain combines TRBV7-7 with TRBJ2-1; 7 bases fit TRBD2. Germline CDR1 and CDR2: SSHAT and FNYEAQ (reference sequence). The CDR3 runs 15 residues. The CDR3 DNA is TGTGCTAGCAGTCCCGGTGGAGCGGGATACAATGAGCAGTTCTTC. Protein sequence: CASSPGGAGYNEQFF.

The V and J genes are TRBV7-3 and TRBJ2-3; TRBD2 matches at 9 bases. The CDR3 has 16 residues. Germline V gene sequence: CDR1 SGHTA, CDR2 FQGTGA. The ends lost 4 bases at V and 0 bases at J; junction bases unmatched: 5. CDR3: CASSSLAGGSTDTQYF. CDR3 in DNA: TGTGCCAGCAGCTCCCTCGCGGGAGGGAGCACAGATACGCAGTATTTT.

J is TRBJ2-1 and V is TRBV30, with D perhaps matching TRBD1 (6 bases). This CDR3 comprises 13 residues. The germline gives CDR1 GTSNPN, CDR2 SVGIG (reference sequence). Trimming removed 2 bases at V and 5 bases at J, with 10 bases between. Written as DNA, the CDR3 is TGTGCCTGGAGTAAGGCAGGGGACAATGAGCAGTTCTTC. Translation gives CAWSKAGDNEQFF.

This clone was detected many times. The rearrangement joins TRBV4-1 to TRBJ2-3; TRBD2 is a possible D gene (7 bases). The CDR3 spans 18 residues. Germline values: CDR1 MGHRA, CDR2 YSYEKL. The ends were cut back, 1 base at V and 0 bases at J, with 17 bases in the middle. The CDR3 loop reads CASSQVSGGEWSTDTQYF. In DNA form, the CDR3 reads TGCGCCAGCAGCCAAGTTTCGGGGGGCGAGTGGAGCACAGATACGCAGTATTTT.

V is TRBV5-1 and J is TRBJ2-3; 12 bases are a match to TRBD2. In germline, CDR1 is SGHRS, CDR2 YFSETQ. The V segment lost 2 bases and the J segment 5 bases; nucleotides outside the gene matches: 3. The CDR3 runs 15 residues. CDR3 in DNA: TGCGCCAGCAGCTTTGGGACTAGCGGGTTAGATACGCAGTATTTT. Amino acid sequence: CASSFGTSGLDTQYF.

V gene TRBV24-1 combines with J gene TRBJ2-7, with 8 bases lining up with TRBD1. Germline V lookup: CDR1 KGHDR, CDR2 SFDVKD. The ends lost 3 bases at V and 4 bases at J; junction bases unmatched: 10. The CDR3 extends over 16 amino acids. For the CDR3, the DNA is TGTGCCACCAGTGATACGCCTGGACAGGGAATGTACGAGCAGTACTTC. As protein: CATSDTPGQGMYEQYF.

This sequence joins TRBV13 and TRBJ1-6, with no clear D. The germline V gene encodes CDR1 PRHDT and CDR2 FYEKMQ (reference sequence). Between the trimmed V and J ends, which lost 0 bases and 9 bases, there was a span of 6 bases. The CDR3 has 13 amino acids. CDR3 DNA sequence: TGTGCCAGCAGCTTAGGCCGGGGTTCACCCCTCCACTTT. As protein: CASSLGRGSPLHF.

The genes are TRBV3-1 (or the pseudogene TRBV3-2) and TRBJ1-5, with unresolved D. Trimming took off 1 base at V and 6 bases at J, with 10 bases between the two ends. CDR3 length: 14 amino acids. Germline assignment: CDR1 LGHDT and CDR2 YNNKEL (reference sequence). CDR3 in DNA: TGTGCCAGCAGCCAAGCCTCCCGGGGTCAGCCCCAGCATTTT. Translated, it gives CASSQASRGQPQHF.